The 27 T cell receptor beta chains below were found in one sample sequenced in a study of ipilimumab plus nivolumab after autologous stem cell transplantation. Profiled with immunoSEQ multiplex PCR; TCRdb holds only in-frame clones, not every one. The sample records 17,000 or so clones, approximately 80% being singletons. The starting material was PBMCs, obtained in a trial of ipilimumab plus nivolumab as post-transplant consolidation. These receptors came from a male donor with diffuse large B-cell lymphoma.

The CDR3 sequence is CASSHRAHSPDTQYF. In DNA form, the CDR3 reads TGCGCCAGCAGCCACCGGGCCCACTCCCCAGATACGCAGTATTTT. The chain couples TRBV4-1 to TRBJ2-3; D is ambiguous. Germline loops: CDR1 MGHRA, CDR2 YSYEKL. This CDR3 is 15 amino acids long. V lost 3 bases to trimming and J lost 4 bases, with 14 bases between them.

The chain is built from TRBV5-6 and TRBJ2-1; 15 bases line up with TRBD2. This CDR3 region has 18 residues. Trimming took 4 bases from V and 2 from J; bases not matched to a gene: 7. Germline assignment: CDR1 SGHDT and CDR2 YYEEEE. The CDR3 DNA is TGTGCCAGCAGCCTCGGACTAGCGGGAGGGCCGCCCTACAATGAGCAGTTCTTC. It translates to CASSLGLAGGPPYNEQFF.

There are a few counts of this clone. The V call is TRBV7-3, the J call TRBJ2-7; 7 nucleotides match TRBD1. The CDR3 consists of 20 residues. Germline V gene sequence: CDR1 SGHTA, CDR2 FQGTGA. The junction had 27 bases not matched to a gene; V was cut back by 6 bases and J by 4 bases. CDR3 in amino acids: CASRETGICVFGEVLYEQYF. In nucleotides, the CDR3 is TGTGCCAGCAGGGAGACAGGGATCTGTGTGTTCGGGGAAGTCCTTTACGAGCAGTACTTC.

V gene TRBV6-1 combines with J gene TRBJ2-1, with 8 positions matching TRBD1. The CDR3 length is 15 residues. The V gene's germline CDR1 is MNHNS and CDR2 SASEGT. J lost 4 bases, V lost 6 bases, and 8 bases had no gene match. The CDR3 is CASRVQGATYNEQFF. The CDR3 nucleotides are TGTGCCAGCAGAGTTCAGGGGGCAACGTACAATGAGCAGTTCTTC.

J is TRBJ2-5 and V is TRBV7-9; D uncertain. The CDR3 runs to 13 residues. The V end was cut by 1 base, the J end by 7 bases, with 10 bases between. Germline V lookup: CDR1 SEHNR, CDR2 FQNEAQ (reference sequence). The CDR3 bases are TGTGCCAGCAGCTTAGACCGCGGCGGGACCCAGTACTTC. It yields the protein CASSLDRGGTQYF.

This clone has more than one count but fewer than ten. V usage is TRBV2 and J usage is TRBJ2-1, with 7 bases identical to TRBD2. With V trimmed by 9 bases and J by 9 bases, 14 bases remained unmatched. CDR3 length equals 14 residues. In germline, CDR1 is SNHLY, CDR2 FYNNEI. The CDR3 sequence: CASQVWTRAGEQFF. The CDR3 nucleotides read TGTGCCAGTCAGGTTTGGACTAGAGCCGGTGAGCAGTTCTTC.

The J gene is TRBJ1-2, the V gene TRBV15; no clear D gene. The CDR3 is 18 residues long. Germline V gives CDR1 LNHNV, CDR2 YYDKDF (reference sequence). Trimming took 3 bases from V and 0 from J, leaving 20 bases between them. The CDR3 sequence is CATSSELGSHPTNYGYTF. The CDR3 nucleotides are TGTGCCACCAGCAGTGAGCTGGGCAGTCACCCCACTAACTATGGCTACACCTTC.

In DNA form, the CDR3 reads TGTGCCAGCAGCAGAATGACAGTGCCACAAAGTCGGGCCAACGTCCTGACTTTC. Translation gives CASSRMTVPQSRANVLTF. J is TRBJ2-6 and V is TRBV7-7; weak D call: TRBD1 (5 bases). V lost 5 bases and J 5 bases, leaving 22 bases between the germline ends. This CDR3 has 18 amino acids. Germline V CDR1 and CDR2: SSHAT, FNYEAQ (reference sequence). Together with reference TRBV7-7 and TRBJ2-6, the CDR3 gives the full variable domain: GAGVSQSPRYKVTKRGQDVTLRCDPISSHATLYWYQQALGQGPEFLTYFNYEAQPDKSGLPSDRFSAERPEGSISTLTIQRTEQRDSAMYRCASSRMTVPQSRANVLTFGAGSRLTVL.

The V call is TRBV11-2, the J call TRBJ2-7, with D hard to call. This CDR3 is 14 amino acids long. Trimming removed 4 bases at V and 2 bases at J, with 12 bases between. The germline V gene has CDR1 SGHAT and CDR2 FQNNGV. The CDR3 DNA reads TGTGCCAGCAGCTCCTTGGTCGCCGCCTACGAGCAGTACTTC. Protein product: CASSSLVAAYEQYF.

This chain uses TRBV11-3 with TRBJ1-4, with 7 positions matching TRBD1. This CDR3 has 16 amino acids. V shed 5 bases, J shed 0 bases, and the junction held 6 bases outside the gene matches. Germline V CDR1 and CDR2: SGHNT, YENEEA. CDR3 sequence: CASSPQGEATNEKLFF. The CDR3 DNA follows: TGTGCCAGCAGCCCCCAGGGGGAAGCAACTAATGAAAAACTGTTTTTT.

The chain couples TRBV6-6 to TRBJ2-3, with no clear D. In germline, CDR1 is MNHNY, CDR2 SVGAGI (reference sequence). The CDR3 contains 12 residues. With 6 bases removed from V and 2 bases from J, the gap between germline ends came to 6 bases. The CDR3: CASSASTDTQYF. As DNA, the CDR3 is TGTGCCAGCAGCGCGTCCACAGATACGCAGTATTTT.

This clone occurred a few times. Distinct nucleotide sequences in the sample also encode this CDR3. The chain joins TRBV2 to TRBJ1-5, with 9 nucleotides matching TRBD1. CDR1 is SNHLY, CDR2 FYNNEI, per germline. There are 13 residues in the CDR3. Trimming at V came to 4 bases and at J to 5 bases, leaving 0 bases not matched to a gene. The CDR3 DNA reads TGTGCCAGCAGTGGGACAGGGGATCAGCCCCAGCATTTT. Its translation: CASSGTGDQPQHF.

The V gene is TRBV7-9, the J gene TRBJ1-3; no firm D call. The CDR3 is 15 residues long. Germline lookup yields CDR1 SEHNR and CDR2 FQNEAQ (reference sequence). Trimming cost V 4 bases and J 0 bases, with 10 bases left between them. CDR3 sequence: CASSSRRNSGNTIYF. The DNA of the CDR3 is TGTGCCAGCAGCTCTAGACGAAACTCTGGAAACACCATATATTTT.

The V gene is TRBV28, the J gene TRBJ1-5, with D perhaps TRBD1 (5 bases). The germline gives CDR1 MDHEN, CDR2 SYDVKM. Trimming took off 8 bases at V and 2 bases at J, with 13 bases between the two ends. This CDR3 region has 14 residues. The CDR3 sequence: CASGAWEGNQPQHF. The CDR3 region has the DNA TGTGCCAGCGGGGCCTGGGAGGGCAATCAGCCCCAGCATTTT.

The genes are TRBV10-3 and TRBJ1-2; 9 bases match TRBD1. Losses at the gene ends were 2 bases for V and 2 bases for J; bases not matched to a gene: 3. The CDR3 is 15 residues long. Germline values: CDR1 ENHRY, CDR2 SYGVKD. DNA of the CDR3: TGTGCCATCAGTGAGATGACAGGGGGGAACTATGGCTACACCTTC. Its translation is CAISEMTGGNYGYTF.

The sample holds a few counts of this clone. The chain employs TRBV5-1 and TRBJ2-1; 9 nucleotides match TRBD2. CDR3 length: 16 amino acids. With V trimmed by 6 bases and J by 0 bases, 7 bases remained unmatched. CDR1 is SGHRS and CDR2 is YFSETQ in the germline V gene. CDR3 amino acids: CASTELAGGSYNEQFF. CDR3 DNA: TGCGCCAGCACAGAACTAGCGGGCGGCTCCTACAATGAGCAGTTCTTC.

The chain is built from TRBV29-1 and TRBJ1-2; D is possibly TRBD1 (5 bases). The CDR3 covers 13 residues. The V gene's germline CDR1 is SQVTM and CDR2 ANQGSEA. The V and J ends lost 1 base and 6 bases respectively, with 12 bases between them. The CDR3 bases are TGCAGCGTTGAAGTAGGTTGGGGGAATGGCTACACCTTC. Its protein product is CSVEVGWGNGYTF.

This clone has a single count. The V gene is TRBV6-1, the J gene TRBJ2-5; a weak D match, TRBD2 (6 bases). This CDR3 is 14 amino acids long. Germline CDR1 reads MNHNS; CDR2 reads SASEGT. Trimming cost V 3 bases and J 5 bases, with 13 bases left between them. DNA for the CDR3: TGTGCCAGCAGTGAGTCAGGGAGGTCCGAGACCCAGTACTTC. Amino acid sequence: CASSESGRSETQYF.

This chain joins TRBV5-1 and TRBJ1-2, with 8 nucleotides matching TRBD1. After removal of 3 bases from V and 8 bases from J, the junction contained 6 bases not matched to a gene. From germline, CDR1 is SGHRS and CDR2 YFSETQ. The CDR3 is 13 amino acids. The DNA of the CDR3 is TGCGCCAGCAGCTGGGGACAGGAGGGGGGCTACACCTTC. This codes for CASSWGQEGGYTF.

This clone has more than one count but fewer than ten. The chain links TRBV4-2 to TRBJ1-4, with D perhaps matching TRBD1 (5 bases). The CDR3 is 14 residues long. Looked up from germline, CDR1 is LGHNA and CDR2 is YNFKEQ. V was trimmed by 1 base and J by 5 bases, leaving 8 bases between them. For the CDR3, the DNA is TGTGCCAGCAGCCAAGGACGGGGGAATGAAAAACTGTTTTTT. This codes for CASSQGRGNEKLFF.

The rearrangement links TRBV27 to TRBJ1-2, with D tentatively TRBD1 (5 bases). This CDR3 is built from 14 residues. Deletions cut 5 bases from V and 3 bases from J, with 13 bases between. Germline loops: CDR1 MNHEY, CDR2 SMNVEV (reference sequence). The CDR3 nucleotides read TGTGCCAGCAGTCCCAGGGCCTTGGACTATGGCTACACCTTC. This codes for CASSPRALDYGYTF.

This chain connects TRBV5-1 to TRBJ2-6, with 11 bases that match TRBD1. The J segment lost 1 base and the V segment lost 4 bases, leaving 7 bases of the junction unmatched. This CDR3 spans 18 amino acids. Germline CDR1 and CDR2: SGHRS and YFSETQ. The CDR3 nucleotides are TGCGCCAGCAGCCCAAGGACAGGGGGCTTATCTGGGGCCAACGTCCTGACTTTC. Translated, it gives CASSPRTGGLSGANVLTF. The whole variable domain, remainder taken from reference TRBV5-1 and TRBJ2-6, is KAGVTQTPRYLIKTRGQQVTLSCSPISGHRSVSWYQQTPGQGLQFLFEYFSETQRNKGNFPGRFSGRQFSNSRSEMNVSTLELGDSALYLCASSPRTGGLSGANVLTFGAGSRLTVL.

The chain combines TRBV14 with TRBJ2-7, with D possibly TRBD2 on 5 matching bases. CDR3 length: 15 residues. The germline V and J ends were trimmed by 2 bases and 6 bases, with 17 bases remaining between them. Germline V gene sequence: CDR1 SGHDN, CDR2 FVKESK. The CDR3 protein is CASSQLGVAGLEQYF. CDR3 DNA sequence: TGTGCCAGCAGCCAACTTGGGGTTGCGGGTCTCGAGCAGTACTTC.

The chain carries TRBV30 and TRBJ2-4; D uncertain. Per germline, CDR1 GTSNPN and CDR2 SVGIG (reference sequence). The CDR3 is 13 amino acids. V shed 1 base and J shed 1 base, with 5 bases lying between them. The DNA of the CDR3 is TGTGCCTGGAGTGAAGGGGCCAAAAACATTCAGTACTTC. Protein sequence: CAWSEGAKNIQYF.

This sequence joins TRBV11-2 and TRBJ1-3; D remains unclear. The germline gives CDR1 SGHAT, CDR2 FQNNGV. This CDR3 contains 17 residues. V was shortened by 0 bases and J by 0 bases, with 12 bases between the two germline ends. The chain's CDR3 is CASSLDVHRSSGNTIYF. In DNA, the CDR3 is TGTGCCAGCAGCTTAGATGTACACCGAAGCTCTGGAAACACCATATATTTT.

This sequence joins TRBV11-2 and TRBJ2-2; 9 nucleotides align to TRBD2. In germline, CDR1 is SGHAT, CDR2 FQNNGV. The CDR3 has 15 amino acids. V gave up 5 bases and J gave up 7 bases; unmatched junction bases: 8. The chain's CDR3 is CASSKGLALGGELFF. Here the CDR3 DNA reads TGTGCCAGCAGCAAAGGACTAGCGCTGGGCGGGGAGCTGTTTTTT.

This clone was seen once. The genes are TRBV5-1 and TRBJ2-1; TRBD1 or TRBD2 may be the D gene (5 bases each). Germline V gene data show CDR1 as SGHRS and CDR2 as YFSETQ. Trimming shortened V by 4 bases and J by 14 bases, and 22 bases separated the two germline ends. This CDR3 is 14 amino acids long. This chain's CDR3 is CASSHGTVELTEFF. The CDR3 region has the DNA TGCGCCAGCAGCCACGGGACGGTGGAGCTGACGGAGTTCTTC.